Sequencing of this TCR beta chain was carried out in a study of Graves' ophthalmopathy and Graves' hyperthyroidism. Amplification of the TCR beta CDR3 regions used RNA transcripts (as template). First-round RT-PCR relied on HTBI primers, and a second-round multiplex PCR came next. Using its own MiXCR run on the multiplex PCR reads, TCRdb lists one record per CDR3 protein. This sample has approximately 540,000 distinct CDR3 sequences; about 40% occur once, and the top ten carry about 4.2%. Study outcomes and limitations: The model predicted ophthalmopathy progression with 70.59% sensitivity and around 72% specificity.

About this clonotype: Antigen: not known.

Looked up from germline, CDR1 is KGHDR and CDR2 is SFDVKD. This CDR3 region has 16 residues. The trim removed 5 bases at V and 3 bases at J, leaving 4 bases unmatched. Each hyperthyroidism patient was newly diagnosed, with under 2 months' duration, and aged 18 to 65. The clonotype originates from an adult man with Graves' hyperthyroidism. V and J are TRBV24-1 and TRBJ2-1, with TRBD2 matching over 12 bases. Sequences were obtained from peripheral blood or thyroid tissue (not recorded which). CDR3: CATSAPTSGSYNEQFF. The CDR3, as DNA: TGTGCCACCAGTGCCCCGACTAGCGGGAGCTACAATGAGCAGTTCTTC.